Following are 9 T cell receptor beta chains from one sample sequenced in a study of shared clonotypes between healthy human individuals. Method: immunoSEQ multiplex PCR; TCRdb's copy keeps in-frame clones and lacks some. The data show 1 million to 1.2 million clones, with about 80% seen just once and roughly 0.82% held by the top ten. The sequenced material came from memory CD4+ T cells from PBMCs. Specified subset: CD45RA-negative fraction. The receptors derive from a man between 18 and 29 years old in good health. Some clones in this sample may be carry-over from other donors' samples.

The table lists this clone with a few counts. CDR3: CASSQGQGEQPQHF. CDR3 sequence (DNA): TGTGCCAGCTCCCAGGGACAGGGGGAACAGCCCCAGCATTTT. The V call is TRBV2, the J call TRBJ1-5; TRBD1 aligns across 11 bases. Germline CDR1 reads SNHLY; CDR2 reads FYNNEI. The CDR3 consists of 14 residues. V shed 8 bases, J shed 7 bases, and the junction held 7 bases outside the gene matches.

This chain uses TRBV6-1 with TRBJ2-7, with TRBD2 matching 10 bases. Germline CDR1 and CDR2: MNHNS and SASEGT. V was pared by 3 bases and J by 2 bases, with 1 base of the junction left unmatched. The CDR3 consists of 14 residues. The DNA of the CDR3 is TGTGCCAGCAGTGAGAGCGGGAGGGCCTACGAGCAGTACTTC. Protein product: CASSESGRAYEQYF.

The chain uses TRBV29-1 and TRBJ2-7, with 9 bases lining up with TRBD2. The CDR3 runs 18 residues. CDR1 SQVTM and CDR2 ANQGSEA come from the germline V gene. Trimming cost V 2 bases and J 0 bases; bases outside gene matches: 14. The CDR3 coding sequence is TGCAGCGTTGAAATACCCCTAGCGGGGATAGATTCCTCCTACGAGCAGTACTTC. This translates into CSVEIPLAGIDSSYEQYF.

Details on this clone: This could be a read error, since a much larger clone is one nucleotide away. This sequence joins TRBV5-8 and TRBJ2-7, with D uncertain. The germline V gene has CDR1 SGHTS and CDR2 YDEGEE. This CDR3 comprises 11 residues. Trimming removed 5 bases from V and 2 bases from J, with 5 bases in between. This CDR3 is CASSRAYEQYF. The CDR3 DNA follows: TGTGCCAGCAGTCGGGCCTACGAGCAGTACTTC.

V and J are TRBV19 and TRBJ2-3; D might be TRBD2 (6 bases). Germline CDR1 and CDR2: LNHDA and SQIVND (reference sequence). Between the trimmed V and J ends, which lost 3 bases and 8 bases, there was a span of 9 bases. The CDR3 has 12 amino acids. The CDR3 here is CASSIGLLTQYF. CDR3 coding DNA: TGTGCCAGTAGTATTGGACTACTTACGCAGTATTTT. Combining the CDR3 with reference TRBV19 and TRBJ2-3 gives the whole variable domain DGGITQSPKYLFRKEGQNVTLSCEQNLNHDAMYWYRQDPGQGLRLIYYSQIVNDFQKGDIAEGYSVSREKKESFPLTVTSAQKNPTAFYLCASSIGLLTQYFGPGTRLTVL.

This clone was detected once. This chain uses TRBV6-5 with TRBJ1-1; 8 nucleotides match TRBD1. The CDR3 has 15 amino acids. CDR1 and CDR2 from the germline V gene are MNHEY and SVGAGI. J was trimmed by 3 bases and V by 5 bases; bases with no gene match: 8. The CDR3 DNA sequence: TGTGCCAGCAGTCCACGCAGGACAGGGCACACTGAAGCTTTCTTT. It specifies CASSPRRTGHTEAFF.

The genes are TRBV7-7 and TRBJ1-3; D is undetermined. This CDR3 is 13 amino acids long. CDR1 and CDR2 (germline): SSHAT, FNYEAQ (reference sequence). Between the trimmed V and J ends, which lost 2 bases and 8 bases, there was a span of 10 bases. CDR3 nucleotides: TGTGCCAGCAGCTTATTCAAAGTGTACACCATATATTTT. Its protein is CASSLFKVYTIYF.

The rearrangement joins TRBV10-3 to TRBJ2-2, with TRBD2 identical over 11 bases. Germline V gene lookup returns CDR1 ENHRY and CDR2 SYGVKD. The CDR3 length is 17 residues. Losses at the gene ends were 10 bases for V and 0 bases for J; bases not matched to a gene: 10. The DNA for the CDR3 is TGTGCCAGCCGTGGGACTAGCGGTGAATCGAACACCGGGGAGCTGTTTTTT. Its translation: CASRGTSGESNTGELFF.

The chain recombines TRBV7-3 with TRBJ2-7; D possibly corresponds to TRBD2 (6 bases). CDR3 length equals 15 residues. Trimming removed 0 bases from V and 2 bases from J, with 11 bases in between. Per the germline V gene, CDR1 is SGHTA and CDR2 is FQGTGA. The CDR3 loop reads CASSLTPSAAYEQYF. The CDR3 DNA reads TGTGCCAGCAGCTTAACCCCTAGCGCCGCCTACGAGCAGTACTTC. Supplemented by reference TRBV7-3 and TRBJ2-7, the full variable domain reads GAGVSQTPSNKVTEKGKYVELRCDPISGHTALYWYRQSLGQGPEFLIYFQGTGAADDSGLPNDRFFAVRPEGSVSTLKIQRTERGDSAVYLCASSLTPSAAYEQYFGPGTRLTVT.